The clone carrying this T cell receptor (beta chain) appeared many times. Its specificity is not known. With the read ending 3 residues before the CDR3 end, the germline J gene is used to fill in that end. The sample belongs to a study of T cell clonality in common variable immunodeficiency. This table comes from immunoSEQ multiplex PCR, and its TCRdb copy is limited to in-frame clones, with some not included. Listed for the sample are tens of thousands of clones, none seen a single time. The CDR3 has 15 residues. Germline CDR1 is LNHDA and CDR2 is SQIVND (reference sequence). The junction had 7 bases not matched to a gene; V was cut back by 6 bases and J by 4 bases. Study-level points and caveats: What drives increased CVID clonality needs T cell subpopulation sequencing. TCRbeta clonality was increased in CVID versus healthy controls.

Both groups were predominantly of Caucasian heritage. This clonotype was sampled from a person between 18 and 75 years old in good health. V gene TRBV19 combines with J gene TRBJ2-1; 9 bases fit TRBD2. Sequences were obtained from peripheral blood mononuclear cells. The CDR3 sequence: CASRDKAGGYNEQFF. The covered CDR3 bases are TGTGCCAGTAGGGATAAAGCGGGGGGATACAATGAG.